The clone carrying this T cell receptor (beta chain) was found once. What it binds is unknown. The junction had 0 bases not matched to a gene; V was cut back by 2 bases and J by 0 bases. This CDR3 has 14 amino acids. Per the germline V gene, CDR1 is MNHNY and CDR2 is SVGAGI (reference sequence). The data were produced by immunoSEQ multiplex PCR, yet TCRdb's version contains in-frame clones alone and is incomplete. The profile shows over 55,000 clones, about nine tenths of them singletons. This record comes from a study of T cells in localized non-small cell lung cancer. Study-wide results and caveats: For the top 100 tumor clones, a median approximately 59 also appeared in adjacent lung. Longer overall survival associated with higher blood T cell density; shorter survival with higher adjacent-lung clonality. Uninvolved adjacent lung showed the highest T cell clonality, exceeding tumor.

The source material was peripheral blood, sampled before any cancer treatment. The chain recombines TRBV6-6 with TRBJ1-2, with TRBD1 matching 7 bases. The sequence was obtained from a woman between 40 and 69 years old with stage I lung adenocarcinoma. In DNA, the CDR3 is TGTGCCAGCAGTTACGGGACAGCTAACTATGGCTACACCTTC. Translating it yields CASSYGTANYGYTF.